This is a list of T cell receptor beta chains from one sample in a study of shared clonotypes between healthy human individuals. Assay: immunoSEQ multiplex PCR; the TCRdb copy retains only in-frame clones and omits some. The sample gives approximately 980,000 clones, less than 85% of which show up once; nearly 1.5% is in the top ten. Sequenced: memory CD4+ T cells sorted from blood. Receptors originate from a man aged 18 to 29 in good health. Each CDR3 is given with its conserved first and last residue. The order of the fields is V gene, clone size, D gene, J gene, CDR3 protein, CDR3 DNA. A D gene is named only where the DNA matches it firmly. Clone size, where shown, is once, few, many, or a class for clones that have expanded.

>TRBV11-1|NA|NA|TRBJ2-1
CASSLDGSYNEQFF
TGTGCCAGCAGCTTAGATGGGTCGTACAATGAGCAGTTCTTC
>TRBV6-6|NA|TRBD1|TRBJ1-5
CASSTAMDRGNIPQHF
TGTGCCAGCAGTACAGCCATGGACAGGGGGAATATCCCCCAGCATTTT
>TRBV5-4|NA|TRBD2|TRBJ2-3
CASSLAAGGPVDTQYF
TGTGCCAGCAGCTTGGCAGCGGGAGGGCCAGTAGATACGCAGTATTTT
>TRBV5-6|many|NA|TRBJ1-5
CASSLFGMGNQPQHF
TGTGCCAGCAGCTTGTTCGGGATGGGCAATCAGCCCCAGCATTTT
>TRBV2|many|NA|TRBJ1-5
CASGIAPGGNQPQHF
TGTGCCAGCGGGATCGCCCCGGGGGGCAATCAGCCCCAGCATTTT
>TRBV7-2|NA|NA|TRBJ2-2
CASSLIGSDTGELFF
TGTGCCAGCAGCTTAATCGGGAGCGACACCGGGGAGCTGTTTTTT
>TRBV30|NA|TRBD1|TRBJ1-5
CAWNLQGATQPQHF
TGTGCCTGGAACCTACAGGGGGCCACTCAGCCCCAGCATTTT
>TRBV5-1|NA|NA|TRBJ2-2
CASSFKVNTGELFF
TGCGCCAGCAGCTTCAAGGTTAACACCGGGGAGCTGTTTTTT
>TRBV4-3|few|NA|TRBJ2-4
CASSQEFSVAKNIQYF
TGCGCCAGCAGCCAAGAGTTTTCCGTAGCCAAAAACATTCAGTACTTC
>TRBV5-1|NA|TRBD1|TRBJ1-6
CASSRVSGTGRSSYNSPLHF
TGCGCCAGCAGCCGAGTGTCCGGGACAGGCCGTAGCTCCTATAATTCACCCCTCCACTTT
>TRBV28|NA|NA|TRBJ2-4
CASKPDRFLAKNIQYF
TGTGCCAGCAAACCCGACAGGTTCTTAGCCAAAAACATTCAGTACTTC
>TRBV6-1|few|NA|TRBJ2-1
CASSELGSEQFF
TGTGCCAGCAGTGAATTAGGGTCTGAGCAGTTCTTC
>TRBV7-2|NA|TRBD2|TRBJ2-4
CASSPKGGGAKNIQYF
TGTGCCAGCAGCCCGAAGGGCGGGGGGGCCAAAAACATTCAGTACTTC
>TRBV5-6|NA|NA|TRBJ2-7
CASSQRILSSYEQYF
TGTGCCAGCAGCCAACGCATACTGAGCTCCTACGAGCAGTACTTC
>TRBV5-1|NA|NA|TRBJ2-7
CASSLASGPYEQYF
TGCGCCAGTAGTTTGGCCAGCGGACCCTACGAGCAGTACTTC
>TRBV5-8|NA|NA|TRBJ2-5
CASSFRKTQYF
TGTGCCAGCAGCTTTCGGAAGACCCAGTACTTC
>TRBV7-9|NA|TRBD1|TRBJ2-5
CASSFGQGIETQYF
TGTGCCAGCAGCTTCGGACAGGGTATAGAGACCCAGTACTTC
>TRBV28|NA|TRBD1|TRBJ2-1
CASSSGQDTYNEQFF
TGTGCCAGCAGTTCTGGACAGGATACCTACAATGAGCAGTTCTTC
>TRBV11-2|NA|NA|TRBJ1-1
CASSVTDRGTEAFF
TGTGCCAGCAGTGTGACCGATCGTGGCACTGAAGCTTTCTTT